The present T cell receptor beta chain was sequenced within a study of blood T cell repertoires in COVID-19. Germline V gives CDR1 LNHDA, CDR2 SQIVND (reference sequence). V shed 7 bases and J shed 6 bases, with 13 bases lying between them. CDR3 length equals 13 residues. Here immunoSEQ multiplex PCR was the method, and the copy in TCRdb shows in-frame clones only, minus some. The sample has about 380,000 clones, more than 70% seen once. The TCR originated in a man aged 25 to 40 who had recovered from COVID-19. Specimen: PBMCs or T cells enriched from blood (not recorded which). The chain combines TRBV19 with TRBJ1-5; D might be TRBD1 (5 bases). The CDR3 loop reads CASNNYGGQPQHF. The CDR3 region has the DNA TGTGCCAGTAACAACTACGGGGGTCAGCCCCAGCATTTT.